This record concerns one T cell receptor (beta chain) sequence. Recruits, aged roughly 18 to 90 years, lived in some 25 US areas. Clinical history as reported by participants underpinned cohort assignment. This sample is drawn from a study of blood T cell repertoires in COVID-19. In the original processing: Reference gene primer amplification yielded estimated nucleated cell counts. Sequenced by immunoSEQ multiplex PCR; TCRdb stores in-frame clones only, minus some. The DNA was the basis for D and trimming; V, J and clone size are from that table. The profile shows some 130,000 clones, 83% of them singletons. Sequenced material: PBMCs or T cells enriched from blood (not recorded which). The receptor comes from a young man who had recovered from COVID-19.

The CDR3 reads CASSTNGGSADTQYF. The CDR3 DNA reads TGTGCCAGCAGCACGAACGGCGGGAGCGCAGATACGCAGTATTTT. The gene calls are TRBV5-4 and TRBJ2-3; TRBD2 matches 7 bases. V lost 4 bases and J lost 4; bases outside the gene matches: 9. Looked up from germline, CDR1 is SGHNT and CDR2 is YYREEE (reference sequence). The CDR3 totals 15 residues.